The 9 T cell receptor beta chains presented below share a single source sample, sequenced in a study of cytomegalovirus exposure and HLA in healthy donors. PCR involved 60 Vbeta and 13 Jbeta primers. The table came from immunoSEQ multiplex PCR; TCRdb's copy has only in-frame clones and leaves some out. Of under 250,000 clones listed, almost 85% are singletons. The sample taken for sequencing was PBMCs. The receptor set was obtained from a woman in her 50s in good health and CMV-seronegative.

The chain combines TRBV30 with TRBJ2-7, with 7 nucleotides matching TRBD2. The CDR3 is 14 residues long. V lost 4 bases, J lost 4 bases, and 10 bases stayed unmatched. Germline lookup yields CDR1 GTSNPN and CDR2 SVGIG (reference sequence). CDR3 region: CAWTQSGTKYEQYF. The CDR3 nucleotides are TGTGCCTGGACCCAGAGCGGGACGAAATACGAGCAGTACTTC.

The V gene is TRBV6-1, the J gene TRBJ2-5, with D perhaps TRBD1 (5 bases). The J call is in doubt because the DNA end fits TRBJ2-7 better. Germline values: CDR1 MNHNS, CDR2 SASEGT. This CDR3 spans 15 amino acids. CDR3 sequence: CASSEPGSGNYEQYF. In DNA, the CDR3 is TGTGCCAGCAGTGAACCCGGATCAGGGAACTACGAGCAGTACTTC.

V usage is TRBV30 and J usage is TRBJ2-7; weak D call: TRBD2 (5 bases). V shed 6 bases and J shed 0 bases, with 9 bases lying between them. Germline CDR1 GTSNPN, CDR2 SVGIG (reference sequence). CDR3 length: 12 amino acids. DNA for the CDR3: TGTGCCTGTCTAGCAAGCTCCTACGAGCAGTACTTC. It specifies CACLASSYEQYF.

This chain joins TRBV27 and TRBJ1-2; the D gene is possibly TRBD1 (5 bases). The CDR3 runs to 12 residues. The V gene lost 5 bases and the J gene lost 8 bases, with 12 bases spanning the gap. Germline V gene sequence: CDR1 MNHEY, CDR2 SMNVEV (reference sequence). CDR3 sequence: CASSKGYGGYTF. The CDR3 region has the DNA TGTGCCAGCAGTAAGGGGTATGGAGGCTACACCTTC.

This clone was found a few times. The chain carries TRBV5-1 and TRBJ2-1; 8 bases align to TRBD1. With 4 bases clipped from V and 4 bases from J, the junction kept 7 bases outside the gene matches. From germline, CDR1 is SGHRS and CDR2 YFSETQ. The CDR3 is 15 amino acids. This CDR3 reads CASSRGGQGYNEQFF. The CDR3 region has the DNA TGCGCCAGCAGCCGAGGAGGACAGGGTTACAATGAGCAGTTCTTC.

This rearrangement joins TRBV25-1 to TRBJ2-1, with D possibly being TRBD1 (6 bases). The CDR3 is 13 amino acids. The germline V gene has CDR1 MGHDK and CDR2 SYGVNS. The V end was cut by 3 bases, the J end by 8 bases, with 11 bases between. DNA for the CDR3: TGTGCCAGCAGTGATTCGGACAGACATGAGCAGTTCTTC. This codes for CASSDSDRHEQFF.

This chain links TRBV5-1 with TRBJ1-1; a possible D gene is TRBD1 (5 bases). Germline values: CDR1 SGHRS, CDR2 YFSETQ. V was pared by 0 bases and J by 0 bases, with 12 bases between. The CDR3 totals 16 residues. The CDR3, as DNA: TGCGCCAGCAGCTTGGAGGCAGGGCGAATGAACACTGAAGCTTTCTTT. Encoded protein: CASSLEAGRMNTEAFF. The whole variable domain, remainder taken from reference TRBV5-1 and TRBJ1-1, is KAGVTQTPRYLIKTRGQQVTLSCSPISGHRSVSWYQQTPGQGLQFLFEYFSETQRNKGNFPGRFSGRQFSNSRSEMNVSTLELGDSALYLCASSLEAGRMNTEAFFGQGTRLTVV.

The CDR3 DNA is TGTGCCAGCAGTTTACCCCCGGGGAACACTGAAGCTTTCTTT. It codes for CASSLPPGNTEAFF. The chain combines TRBV28 with TRBJ1-1, with D unresolved. Germline CDR1 and CDR2: MDHEN and SYDVKM. Trimming removed 2 bases at V and 1 base at J, with 8 bases between. This CDR3 has 14 amino acids.

This sequence joins TRBV5-6 and TRBJ2-7; 10 bases map to TRBD1. This CDR3 has 14 amino acids. The V gene's germline CDR1 is SGHDT and CDR2 YYEEEE. After removal of 5 bases from V and 1 base from J, the junction contained 3 bases not matched to a gene. The CDR3 bases are TGTGCCAGCAGGCGGGACAGGGGTTCCTACGAGCAGTACTTC. Protein sequence: CASRRDRGSYEQYF.